These T cell receptor beta chains were read from a single sample in a study of graft-versus-host responses after intestinal transplantation. Some clones are missing from TCRdb's copy, which holds only in-frame ones; the method was immunoSEQ multiplex PCR. The sample lists about 130,000 clones; around 90% were seen once. What these receptors recognize is not known. The sample here was unstimulated CD4+ T cells sorted from spleen or lymph node cells, taken before intestinal transplant. All receptors come from a human donor who received an intestinal transplant. The CDR3 runs from the conserved cysteine through the conserved F or W. A D gene is named only where the DNA matches it firmly. Size values are once, few and many counts, or a class for expanded clones, and some rows have none.

>TRBV18|TRBD1|.|TRBJ1-5
CASSPTPGQGAGQPQHF
TGTGCCAGCTCACCAACTCCGGGACAGGGGGCAGGCCAGCCCCAGCATTTT
>TRBV5-1|.|once|TRBJ2-7
CASSLATGTGYEQYF
TGCGCCAGCAGCTTGGCGACCGGGACCGGCTACGAGCAGTACTTC
>TRBV19|.|.|TRBJ2-2
CASSISRNTGELFF
TGTGCCAGTAGTATATCAAGGAACACCGGGGAGCTGTTTTTT
>TRBV4-2|.|once|TRBJ2-7
CASSQHGVSEQYF
TGTGCCAGCAGCCAACACGGGGTAAGCGAGCAGTACTTC
>TRBV10-1|.|.|TRBJ1-1
CASSESGPFGTEAFF
TGCGCCAGCAGTGAGTCCGGCCCCTTTGGCACTGAAGCTTTCTTT
>TRBV6-5|.|.|TRBJ1-4
CASSYSAADNEKLFF
TGTGCCAGCAGTTACTCTGCGGCAGATAATGAAAAACTGTTTTTT
>TRBV4-3|.|.|TRBJ1-1
CASSQESQPETEAFF
TGCGCCAGCAGCCAAGAATCCCAGCCGGAGACTGAAGCTTTCTTT
>TRBV27|.|.|TRBJ2-5
CASSLSSGRETQYF
TGTGCCAGCAGTTTATCGTCGGGTCGGGAGACCCAGTACTTC
>TRBV28|.|.|TRBJ2-7
CASSFARGPYEQYF
TGTGCCAGCAGTTTCGCCCGAGGCCCCTACGAGCAGTACTTC
>TRBV30|.|.|TRBJ1-5
CAWSRALNQPQHF
TGTGCCTGGAGTAGGGCCCTCAATCAGCCCCAGCATTTT
>TRBV7-9|.|.|TRBJ1-2
CATTRDIANYGYTF
TGTGCCACCACCCGGGACATAGCTAACTATGGCTACACCTTC
>TRBV27|.|once|TRBJ2-3
CASSLGQSGSTDTQYF
TGTGCCAGCAGTTTAGGTCAGTCCGGAAGCACAGATACGCAGTATTTT
>TRBV12-5|.|.|TRBJ1-2
CASLGEVGGYTF
TGTGCTAGTTTAGGGGAAGTAGGTGGCTACACCTTC
>TRBV20-1|.|.|TRBJ2-1
CSARELREQFF
TGCAGTGCTAGAGAACTCCGTGAGCAGTTCTTC
>TRBV4-3|.|.|TRBJ2-7
CASSPTGSYGYEQYF
TGCGCCAGCAGCCCTACAGGGTCCTATGGGTACGAGCAGTACTTC
>TRBV19|TRBD2|.|TRBJ2-7
CASSPAPAGSYEQYF
TGTGCCAGTAGTCCCGCCCCAGCGGGAAGCTACGAGCAGTACTTC
>TRBV7-2|.|.|TRBJ2-2
CASSKQGTGELFF
TGTGCCAGCAGCAAACAGGGAACCGGGGAGCTGTTTTTT
>TRBV6-1|.|.|TRBJ2-5
CASRLGETQYF
TGTGCCAGCAGATTAGGGGAGACCCAGTACTTC
>TRBV7-2|.|few|TRBJ2-5
CASSPRPYGQYF
TGTGCCAGCAGCCCCCGGCCTTACGGCCAGTACTTC
>TRBV6-1|TRBD2|.|TRBJ2-2
CASSGAWGLGNTGELFF
TGTGCCAGCAGTGGGGCCTGGGGACTAGGGAACACCGGGGAGCTGTTTTTT
>TRBV25-1|.|.|TRBJ1-1
CASSELGVATEAFF
TGTGCCAGCAGTGAATTGGGGGTTGCGACTGAAGCTTTCTTT
>TRBV6-6|.|.|TRBJ1-1
CASGDPNTEAFF
TGTGCCAGCGGAGACCCGAACACTGAAGCTTTCTTT
>TRBV30|.|.|TRBJ2-1
CAWSRGLTYNEQFF
TGTGCCTGGAGCCGGGGGCTGACCTACAATGAGCAGTTCTTC
>TRBV29-1|TRBD2|.|TRBJ2-7
CSVTGTSGRNPYEQYF
TGCAGCGTTACCGGGACTAGCGGGAGGAACCCCTACGAGCAGTACTTC
>TRBV4-2|.|.|TRBJ2-1
CASSQGAGLVHNEQFF
TGTGCCAGCAGCCAAGGGGCCGGTCTAGTACACAATGAGCAGTTCTTC
>TRBV6-6|TRBD1|.|TRBJ1-4
CASRGGQGREEKLFF
TGTGCCAGCAGGGGCGGACAGGGTAGAGAAGAAAAACTGTTTTTT
>TRBV10-3|.|once|TRBJ1-1
CAIEGARDTEAFF
TGTGCCATCGAAGGGGCGCGGGACACTGAAGCTTTCTTT
>TRBV28|.|.|TRBJ1-6
CASRANSPLHF
TGTGCCAGCAGGGCCAATTCACCCCTCCACTTT
>TRBV9|.|.|TRBJ2-1
CASSVPPTSSEQFF
TGTGCCAGCAGCGTCCCCCCCACCTCGTCCGAGCAGTTCTTC
>TRBV5-4|TRBD2|.|TRBJ2-1
CASSLGILAGGGEMEQFF
TGTGCCAGCAGCTTAGGTATTCTAGCGGGAGGCGGGGAAATGGAGCAGTTCTTC
>TRBV7-2|TRBD2|.|TRBJ2-5
CASSLFSAGGQETQYF
TGTGCCAGCAGCTTATTTTCGGCGGGAGGGCAAGAGACCCAGTACTTC
>TRBV2|TRBD1|.|TRBJ1-3
CAITFGTGISGNTIYF
TGTGCCATCACTTTCGGGACAGGGATAAGTGGAAACACCATATATTTT
>TRBV19|.|.|TRBJ2-7
CASSPRSGTYEQYF
TGTGCCAGTAGTCCGCGGAGCGGAACCTACGAGCAGTACTTC
>TRBV28|.|.|TRBJ1-4
CASRQRGNEKLFF
TGTGCCAGCAGGCAGAGGGGTAATGAAAAACTGTTTTTT
>TRBV19|TRBD2|once|TRBJ2-7
CASSARPGTSGRESYEQYF
TGTGCCAGTAGTGCTAGACCCGGGACTAGCGGGAGGGAATCCTACGAGCAGTACTTC
>TRBV28|.|.|TRBJ2-4
CASSLGPNIQYF
TGTGCCAGCAGTTTGGGACCCAACATTCAGTACTTC
>TRBV9|.|.|TRBJ2-3
CASSARGDTQYF
TGTGCCAGCAGCGCCAGAGGAGATACGCAGTATTTT
>TRBV19|.|once|TRBJ2-3
CASSIAGPGTDTQYF
TGTGCCAGTAGTATAGCAGGGCCGGGCACAGATACGCAGTATTTT
>TRBV20-1|.|.|TRBJ1-2
CSAPFDGYTF
TGCAGTGCTCCGTTTGATGGCTACACCTTC
>TRBV5-5|.|.|TRBJ2-7
CASSLMGEAYEQYF
TGTGCCAGCAGCTTAATGGGGGAGGCTTACGAGCAGTACTTC
>TRBV7-8|TRBD2|.|TRBJ2-1
CASSLVLAGELSSYNEQFF
TGTGCCAGCAGCTTAGTGCTAGCGGGAGAGCTAAGCTCCTACAATGAGCAGTTCTTC
>TRBV6-1|.|.|TRBJ2-7
CASSPGRGGEQYF
TGTGCCAGCAGTCCCGGGAGAGGAGGCGAGCAGTACTTC
>TRBV6-5|TRBD1|few|TRBJ1-2
CASSRDSSNYGYTF
TGTGCCAGCAGTCGGGACAGCTCTAACTATGGCTACACCTTC
>TRBV7-2|TRBD2|.|TRBJ2-1
CASSFNSGRGEQFF
TGTGCCAGCAGCTTCAATAGCGGGAGGGGGGAGCAGTTCTTC
>TRBV10-3|.|.|TRBJ1-1
CAISAIGVGSTEAFF
TGTGCCATCAGTGCTATCGGGGTTGGTAGCACTGAAGCTTTCTTT
>TRBV7-2|.|.|TRBJ2-7
CASSLGASGWEPYEQYF
TGTGCCAGCAGCTTAGGAGCCTCTGGGTGGGAACCCTACGAGCAGTACTTC
>TRBV18|.|.|TRBJ2-1
CASSTGPPFDEQFF
TGTGCCAGCTCCACGGGACCTCCCTTCGATGAGCAGTTCTTC
>TRBV28|TRBD2|.|TRBJ2-4
CASTQSGGSIQYF
TGTGCCAGCACCCAATCGGGGGGAAGCATTCAGTACTTC
>TRBV15|TRBD1|.|TRBJ1-5
CATRETGEESQPQHF
TGTGCCACCAGGGAGACAGGGGAGGAGAGTCAGCCCCAGCATTTT
>TRBV28|TRBD1|.|TRBJ2-7
CASTPGQDFYEQYF
TGTGCCAGCACCCCCGGACAGGATTTCTACGAGCAGTACTTC
>TRBV6-7|.|.|TRBJ2-7
CASSLPYEQYF
TGTGCCAGCAGTCTCCCCTACGAGCAGTACTTC
>TRBV10-3|TRBD1|.|TRBJ1-2
CAISTGQGPYGYTF
TGTGCCATCAGCACCGGACAGGGACCCTATGGCTACACCTTC
>TRBV19|.|.|TRBJ1-1
CASSPRGNTEAFF
TGTGCCAGTAGCCCCCGAGGGAACACTGAAGCTTTCTTT
>TRBV28|TRBD1|.|TRBJ2-7
CASSASLAGGVEQYF
TGTGCCAGCAGTGCCTCCCTGGCAGGGGGAGTCGAGCAGTACTTC